The 30 T cell receptor beta chains below were found in one sample sequenced in a study of T-cell memory formation after mild COVID-19. In TCRdb, the 5' RACE reads were re-called with MiXCR into one record per CDR3 protein. The sample holds 65,000 to 95,000 distinct CDR3 sequences, 9.5% to 15% seen once. Sequencing used PBMCs or a T cell subset sorted from them (not recorded which). These receptor sequences come from a man between 18 and 29 years old who had mild COVID-19 (a few samples of this study predate the infection). Cell type and time point are not known.

This clonotype turned up a few times. The rearrangement joins TRBV6-5 to TRBJ2-3; D possibly corresponds to TRBD1 (5 bases). The germline gives CDR1 MNHEY, CDR2 SVGAGI. Trimming took 6 bases from V and 6 from J, leaving 10 bases between them. The CDR3 loop spans 12 amino acids. The CDR3 loop is CASRSGLDTQYF. The CDR3 DNA follows: TGTGCCAGCAGGTCAGGGTTGGATACGCAGTATTTT.

This rearrangement joins TRBV4-3 to TRBJ2-2, with a weak D call TRBD2 (6 bases). V shed 4 bases and J shed 0 bases, with 18 bases lying between them. CDR3 length equals 18 residues. CDR1 and CDR2 from the germline V gene are LGHNA and YSLEER. The CDR3 nucleotides are TGCGCCAGCAGCCTCGTTTTCGGCGGGGATACGAACACCGGGGAGCTGTTTTTT. It translates to CASSLVFGGDTNTGELFF.

This clonotype was seen repeatedly, ten times or more. The chain uses TRBV7-9 and TRBJ1-4, with D uncertain. Trimming cost V 3 bases and J 4 bases, with 0 bases left between them. Germline V gives CDR1 SEHNR, CDR2 FQNEAQ (reference sequence). CDR3 size: 11 residues. The CDR3, as DNA: TGTGCCAGCAGCTTTAATGAAAAACTGTTTTTT. Its translation is CASSFNEKLFF.

The chain recombines TRBV10-3 with TRBJ2-7; 8 nucleotides align to TRBD1. From germline, CDR1 is ENHRY and CDR2 SYGVKD. The trim removed 6 bases at V and 6 bases at J, leaving 4 bases unmatched. The CDR3 contains 12 residues. CDR3 residues: CAISTTGVEQYF. DNA of the CDR3: TGTGCCATCAGCACGACAGGGGTCGAGCAGTACTTC.

This clonotype was detected a few times. CDR3 nucleotide sequence: TGCGCCAGCAGCCAAGATCTCGCAGCGGGGGGAAGGACAGATACGCAGTATTTT. It specifies CASSQDLAAGGRTDTQYF. The chain is built from TRBV4-3 and TRBJ2-3; TRBD2 matches 9 bases. The germline CDR1 and CDR2 sequences are LGHNA and YSLEER. With 0 bases clipped from V and 3 bases from J, the junction kept 10 bases outside the gene matches. CDR3 length: 18 amino acids.

For the CDR3, the DNA is TGCGCCAGCACCTGGACAGGGATGGACACTGAAGCTTTCTTT. Protein product: CASTWTGMDTEAFF. The V call is TRBV10-2, the J call TRBJ1-1; TRBD1 aligns across 8 bases. The V and J ends lost 7 bases and 3 bases, in that order; junction bases with no gene match: 7. The germline V gene encodes CDR1 WSHSY and CDR2 SAAADI. The CDR3 totals 14 residues.

The chain carries TRBV24-1 and TRBJ2-5; D is undetermined. The CDR3 extends over 14 amino acids. The ends were cut back, 1 base at V and 3 bases at J, with 8 bases in the middle. Germline lookup yields CDR1 KGHDR and CDR2 SFDVKD. CDR3 residues: CATSDFGGEETQYF. CDR3 sequence (DNA): TGTGCCACCAGTGATTTTGGCGGCGAAGAGACCCAGTACTTC.

This clonotype has a handful of counts. The genes are TRBV5-1 and TRBJ1-1; weak D call: TRBD1 (6 bases). Trimming pared 5 bases from V and 3 bases from J, leaving 14 bases between. Germline CDR1 SGHRS, CDR2 YFSETQ. This CDR3 spans 14 amino acids. The DNA of the CDR3 is TGCGCCAGCAGACAGGGCGGACTGGACACTGAAGCTTTCTTT. It encodes CASRQGGLDTEAFF.

This clonotype was recorded at least ten times. The chain is built from TRBV7-8 and TRBJ2-7, with D tentatively TRBD1 (6 bases). V was trimmed by 8 bases and J by 2 bases, leaving 10 bases between them. This CDR3 comprises 12 residues. Per the germline V gene, CDR1 is SGHVS and CDR2 is FQNEAQ. The CDR3 bases are TGTGCCAGCCCTAAGGGGGCCTACGAGCAGTACGTC. Amino acids: CASPKGAYEQYV.

In its sample, this clonotype was seen a few times. The rearrangement uses TRBV13 and TRBJ2-7, with 11 nucleotides matching TRBD1. CDR3 size: 14 residues. V was pared by 5 bases and J by 7 bases, with 7 bases of the junction left unmatched. Germline V gene sequence: CDR1 PRHDT, CDR2 FYEKMQ (reference sequence). CDR3 sequence reads: CASSRGQGAGEQYF. The DNA of the CDR3 is TGTGCCAGCAGCCGCGGACAGGGGGCAGGGGAGCAGTACTTC.

The chain carries TRBV7-9 and TRBJ2-2; 8 positions agree with TRBD1. Germline V gene lookup returns CDR1 SEHNR and CDR2 FQNEAQ (reference sequence). V shed 7 bases, J shed 3 bases, and the junction held 4 bases outside the gene matches. The CDR3 length is 14 residues. Here the CDR3 reads CASTYRGDTGELFF. CDR3 DNA: TGTGCCAGCACCTACAGGGGGGACACCGGGGAGCTGTTTTTT.

This clonotype was counted ten times or more. CDR3 residues: CASSFGQGGTEAFF. DNA of the CDR3: TGTGCCAGCAGTTTCGGACAGGGGGGCACTGAAGCTTTCTTT. J is TRBJ1-1 and V is TRBV27; 10 bases map to TRBD1. CDR1 is MNHEY and CDR2 is SMNVEV in the germline V gene (reference sequence). This CDR3 has 14 residues. Unmatched junction bases numbered 2, after V lost 3 bases and J lost 4 bases.

This chain joins TRBV6-2 or TRBV6-3 and TRBJ2-7, with D perhaps TRBD2 (5 bases). V lost 2 bases and J lost 0, with 8 bases in between. The CDR3 consists of 14 residues. Per the germline V gene, CDR1 is MNHEY and CDR2 is SVGEGT. CDR3 amino acids: CASSYPGNSYEQYV. The CDR3 nucleotides read TGTGCCAGCAGTTACCCGGGAAACTCCTACGAGCAGTACGTC.

This clonotype was counted between two and nine times. The genes are TRBV9 and TRBJ2-5; 7 bases line up with TRBD2. The junction had 7 bases not matched to a gene; V was cut back by 0 bases and J by 5 bases. Germline V lookup: CDR1 SGDLS, CDR2 YYNGEE. The CDR3 consists of 15 residues. CDR3 region: CASSVGSAGYETQYF. The CDR3 DNA reads as TGTGCCAGCAGCGTAGGGTCAGCGGGGTACGAGACCCAGTACTTC.

This clonotype has a handful of counts. V usage is TRBV3-1 and J usage is TRBJ2-1, with D perhaps TRBD2 (6 bases). Germline lookup yields CDR1 LGHDT and CDR2 YNNKEL (reference sequence). The V end lost 4 bases, the J end lost 5 bases, and 12 bases lay between the germline ends. The CDR3 extends over 14 amino acids. The CDR3 coding sequence is TGTGCCAGCAGCCGGGGGGAATCCGACAATGAGCAGTTCTTC. Amino acids: CASSRGESDNEQFF.

This chain joins TRBV11-2 and TRBJ2-2; possibly TRBD2 for D (6 bases). The V end was cut by 7 bases, the J end by 5 bases, with 11 bases between. Per the germline V gene, CDR1 is SGHAT and CDR2 is FQNNGV. CDR3 length: 13 amino acids. The CDR3 loop reads CASTLGRTGELFF. CDR3 in DNA: TGTGCCAGCACCCTGGGGAGGACCGGGGAGCTGTTTTTT.

This clonotype showed up many times. The CDR3 DNA follows: TGTGCCAGCAGCGTGGACAGGGGGGGTGGCTACGAGCAGTACTTC. Its protein product is CASSVDRGGGYEQYF. V is TRBV7-9 and J is TRBJ2-7, with 10 bases identical to TRBD1. The CDR3 is 15 residues long. Germline lookup yields CDR1 SEHNR and CDR2 FQNEAQ (reference sequence). Trimming removed 5 bases from V and 3 bases from J; junction bases left unmatched: 7.

This chain links TRBV4-1 with TRBJ2-3, with D perhaps assigned TRBD1 or TRBD2 (5 bases each). The CDR3 is made up of 15 amino acids. Germline V gives CDR1 MGHRA, CDR2 YSYEKL. Trimming took off 1 base at V and 2 bases at J, with 10 bases between the two ends. CDR3 sequence reads: CASSQAMGVTDTQYF. The CDR3 nucleotides read TGCGCCAGCAGCCAAGCAATGGGGGTCACAGATACGCAGTATTTT.

There are a few counts of this clonotype. The chain has TRBV7-9 and TRBJ2-7; D might be TRBD1 or TRBD2, each matching 5 bases. Germline V gene data show CDR1 as SEHNR and CDR2 as FQNEAQ (reference sequence). V shed 5 bases and J shed 2 bases, with 16 bases lying between them. The CDR3 is made up of 15 amino acids. The CDR3 coding sequence is TGTGCCAGCAGCGGCCGGGACGCAGATCCCTACGAGCAGTACTTC. As protein: CASSGRDADPYEQYF. Full variable domain (remainder filled in from reference TRBV7-9 and TRBJ2-7): DTGVSQNPRHKITKRGQNVTFRCDPISEHNRLYWYRQTLGQGPEFLTYFQNEAQLEKSRLLSDRFSAERPKGSFSTLEIQRTEQGDSAMYLCASSGRDADPYEQYFGPGTRLTVT.

The V gene is TRBV24-1, the J gene TRBJ2-3, with 9 nucleotides matching TRBD1. In germline, CDR1 is KGHDR, CDR2 SFDVKD. There are 15 residues in the CDR3. Trimming cost V 5 bases and J 2 bases; bases outside gene matches: 4. CDR3 amino acids: CATSGWDRATDTQYF. As DNA, the CDR3 is TGTGCCACCAGTGGTTGGGACAGGGCCACAGATACGCAGTATTTT.

This sequence joins TRBV12-3 or TRBV12-4 and TRBJ2-2, with D possibly matching TRBD2 (5 bases). The CDR3 covers 14 residues. Trimming stripped 4 bases from V and 5 bases from J, with 11 bases between. CDR3: CASSYAPGTGELFF. The DNA of the CDR3 is TGTGCCAGCAGTTATGCTCCGGGGACCGGGGAGCTGTTTTTT.

This clonotype has only a few counts. The rearrangement joins TRBV20-1 to TRBJ2-1, with D possibly matching TRBD2 (6 bases). V dropped 3 bases and J dropped 8 bases, with 8 bases sitting between them. The CDR3 length is 11 residues. CDR1 and CDR2 (germline): DFQATT, SNEGSKA (reference sequence). CDR3 sequence: CSARWGDEQFF. CDR3 coding DNA: TGCAGTGCTAGGTGGGGGGATGAGCAGTTCTTC.

This clonotype occurred a few times. V usage is TRBV6-5 and J usage is TRBJ2-7; 8 bases match TRBD1. Trimming cost V 2 bases and J 3 bases; bases outside gene matches: 15. The CDR3 runs 18 residues. Germline V gene data show CDR1 as MNHEY and CDR2 as SVGAGI. CDR3 loop: CASSYQPPGQELDYEQYF. The CDR3 DNA is TGTGCCAGCAGTTACCAGCCCCCGGGACAGGAATTAGACTACGAGCAGTACTTC.

This chain uses TRBV4-1 with TRBJ2-3; 8 bases fit TRBD2. The J segment lost 2 bases and the V segment lost 0 bases, leaving 7 bases of the junction unmatched. Per the germline V gene, CDR1 is MGHRA and CDR2 is YSYEKL. This CDR3 has 17 residues. The CDR3, as DNA: TGCGCCAGCAGCCAAGAGACGGGGGGGGCCGTCACAGATACGCAGTATTTT. This gives the protein CASSQETGGAVTDTQYF.

The chain is built from TRBV4-1 and TRBJ2-7; 8 nucleotides line up with TRBD1. Per the germline V gene, CDR1 is MGHRA and CDR2 is YSYEKL. This CDR3 is 18 amino acids long. Trimming at V came to 4 bases and at J to 3 bases, leaving 17 bases not matched to a gene. DNA of the CDR3: TGCGCCAGCAGCCTAGGTCCCGGGACAGGCCTAGAGGGCTACGAGCAGTACTTC. Translating gives CASSLGPGTGLEGYEQYF.

In this sample, this clonotype turned up a few times. The CDR3 is CASSLGTVNNYGYTF. The CDR3, as DNA: TGTGCCAGCAGCTTAGGGACAGTTAATAACTATGGCTACACCTTC. This sequence joins TRBV7-9 and TRBJ1-2, with a tentative D call TRBD1 (6 bases). CDR1 is SEHNR, CDR2 FQNEAQ, per germline (reference sequence). V gave up 1 base and J gave up 1 base, with 10 bases separating them. The CDR3 has 15 amino acids.

CDR3: CASSGGLFSTDTQYF. In DNA, the CDR3 is TGTGCCAGCAGCGGAGGACTATTTAGCACAGATACGCAGTATTTT. The rearrangement uses TRBV7-3 and TRBJ2-3; D is possibly TRBD2 (6 bases). The CDR3 loop spans 15 amino acids. In germline, CDR1 is SGHTA, CDR2 FQGTGA. The ends were cut back, 5 bases at V and 0 bases at J, with 12 bases in the middle.

The sample holds a few counts of this clonotype. The chain joins TRBV18 to TRBJ1-6; TRBD1 might be the D (6 bases). V was clipped by 2 bases and J by 7 bases, with 27 bases between them. CDR1 and CDR2 from the germline V gene are KGHSH and LQKENI. CDR3 length: 20 residues. In nucleotides, the CDR3 is TGTGCCAGCTCACCAAGACTCCTCACCGGGACACAAAAAGCCAATTCACCCCTCCACTTT. Protein sequence: CASSPRLLTGTQKANSPLHF.

This clonotype occurred a few times. The genes are TRBV29-1 and TRBJ2-2; 8 bases align to TRBD2. This CDR3 is 15 amino acids long. The V gene end was trimmed by 6 bases and the J gene end by 3 bases; junction bases not matched to a gene: 9. CDR1 and CDR2 (germline): SQVTM, ANQGSEA. The CDR3 DNA is TGCAGCGTGGAATTTGCGGGGGGCCACACCGGGGAGCTGTTTTTT. Translating it yields CSVEFAGGHTGELFF.

The chain links TRBV7-8 to TRBJ2-5, with TRBD2 matching 9 bases. There are 15 residues in the CDR3. V was clipped by 5 bases and J by 1 base; unmatched bases: 5. The V gene's germline CDR1 is SGHVS and CDR2 FQNEAQ. CDR3 residues: CASSILAGSQETQYF. The CDR3 coding sequence is TGTGCCAGCAGCATTCTAGCGGGGAGCCAAGAGACCCAGTACTTC.